This T cell receptor beta chain was recorded in a study of shared clonotypes between healthy human individuals. Study results and limitations: Tissues were not sampled, only blood, and their repertoires likely differ.

The CDR3 is 13 amino acids. The V and J ends lost 6 bases and 10 bases, in that order; junction bases with no gene match: 8. The germline CDR1 and CDR2 sequences are SGHTA and FQGTGA. To note about this clone: The antigen is undetermined.

An assay was performed, and its level was deep. Measured with immunoSEQ multiplex PCR; TCRdb has only the in-frame clones, and not every one. The table includes fewer than 3 million clones, 85% to 95% detected once. The clonotype comes from a man younger than 35 in good health. Some clones in this sample may be carry-over from other donors' samples. V usage is TRBV7-3 and J usage is TRBJ2-1; 8 positions match TRBD1. The sample was naive CD4+ T cells from PBMCs. Subset described: CD45RA+ positively selected. The CDR3 DNA sequence: TGTGCCAGCAGTAGGACAGGGCGTGCCGAGCAGTTCTTC. Translation gives CASSRTGRAEQFF.